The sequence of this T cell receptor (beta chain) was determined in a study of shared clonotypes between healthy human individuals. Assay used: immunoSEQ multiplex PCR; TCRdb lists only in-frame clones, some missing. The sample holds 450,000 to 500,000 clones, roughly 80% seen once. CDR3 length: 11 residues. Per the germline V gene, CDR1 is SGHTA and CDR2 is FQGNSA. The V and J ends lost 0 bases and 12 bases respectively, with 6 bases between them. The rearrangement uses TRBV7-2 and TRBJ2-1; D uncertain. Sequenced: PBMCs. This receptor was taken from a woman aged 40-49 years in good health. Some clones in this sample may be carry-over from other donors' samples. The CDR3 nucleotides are TGTGCCAGCAGCTTAGCTCTTTTGCAGTTCTTC. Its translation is CASSLALLQFF.